These T cell receptor beta chains were read from a single sample in a study of shared clonotypes between healthy human individuals. Only in-frame clones appear in the TCRdb table, and some are missing; sequencing was by immunoSEQ multiplex PCR. Among 330,000 or so clones listed, 74% were seen once. Material for sequencing was memory CD4+ T cells sorted from blood. These receptors were obtained from a man aged 30-40 years in good health. Each CDR3 is given with its conserved first and last residue. A D gene is named only where the DNA matches it firmly. Clone size is shown for a subset of rows, as once, few, many or a class of expanded clone.

>.|TRBV15|TRBJ2-3|16|.
TGTGCCACCAGCAGAACCGGTGGGGGGCGAACAGATACGCAGTATTTT
CATSRTGGGRTDTQYF
>once|TRBV28|TRBJ2-7|15|TRBD1
TGTGCCAGCAGTTCAGGGGGCCCTAGGTCCTACGAGCAGTACTTC
CASSSGGPRSYEQYF
>.|TRBV29-1|TRBJ2-7|11|.
TGCAGCGTGAGCACTCACTACGAGCAGTACTTC
CSVSTHYEQYF
>.|TRBV11-2|TRBJ2-1|15|.
TGTGCCAGCAGCCAAGGGGGGCCTTCCTACAATGAGCAGTTCTTC
CASSQGGPSYNEQFF
>.|TRBV11-2|TRBJ2-5|14|.
TGTGCCAGCAGCAACGACGGTAACCAAGAGACCCAGTACTTC
CASSNDGNQETQYF
>.|TRBV5-1|TRBJ1-1|17|.
TGCGCCAGCAGCTTGTTCGACATCCAGGGTCGGAACACTGAAGCTTTCTTT
CASSLFDIQGRNTEAFF
>.|TRBV7-8|TRBJ2-1|17|.
TGTGCCAGCAGCTTAGCTCTAGCACCTCTCCTGTACAATGAGCAGTTCTTC
CASSLALAPLLYNEQFF
>many|TRBV2|TRBJ1-4|16|.
TGTGCCAGCAGTCGCGAGACAGGCGATCCCAATGAAAAACTGTTTTTT
CASSRETGDPNEKLFF
>once|TRBV27|TRBJ2-2|17|.
TGTGCCAGCAGTCCGGGACCGGGACGGACGAACACCGGGGAGCTGTTTTTT
CASSPGPGRTNTGELFF
>.|TRBV7-8|TRBJ2-7|12|.
TGTGCCAGCAGCGTAAGGGGGAGCGAGCAGTACTTC
CASSVRGSEQYF
>.|TRBV9|TRBJ2-3|14|.
TGTGCCAGCAGCCCAAGCGGTTTAACAGATACGCAGTATTTT
CASSPSGLTDTQYF
>once|TRBV28|TRBJ1-3|20|.
TGTGCCAGCACCGATACCCGATGGGGTCTTTTGAAGGCGGTAGGAAACACCATATATTTT
CASTDTRWGLLKAVGNTIYF
>many|TRBV7-2|TRBJ2-1|15|.
TGTGCCAGCAGCTTAGGTTCTAGCTCCTACAATGAGCAGTTCTTC
CASSLGSSSYNEQFF
>.|TRBV5-4|TRBJ2-5|13|TRBD1
TGTGCCAGCAGCATGAACAGGGGAGAGACCCAGTACTTC
CASSMNRGETQYF
>.|TRBV11-2|TRBJ2-2|14|.
TGTGCCAGCAGCTTAGATACCTACACCGGGGAGCTGTTTTTT
CASSLDTYTGELFF
>few|TRBV11-2|TRBJ2-1|13|.
TGTGCCAGCAGCATTGGTTATAACAATGAGCAGTTCTTC
CASSIGYNNEQFF
>.|TRBV19|TRBJ1-1|14|.
TGTGCCAGTAGTCTTGGACGGGAGAACACTGAAGCTTTCTTT
CASSLGRENTEAFF
>.|TRBV10-3|TRBJ2-7|17|TRBD2
TGTGCCATCAGTGAGTCGGGGTCTGCTAGCGGGACCTACGAGCAGTACTTC
CAISESGSASGTYEQYF
>few|TRBV5-6|TRBJ2-3|15|TRBD1
TGTGCCAGCAGCTTAACAGGGGCCTACACAGATACGCAGTATTTT
CASSLTGAYTDTQYF
>few|TRBV13|TRBJ1-1|18|.
TGTGCCAGCAGCTTAGGATCCGGGACAAGAGCCGCTAACACTGAAGCTTTCTTT
CASSLGSGTRAANTEAFF
>.|TRBV6-5|TRBJ1-1|14|.
TGTGCCAGCAGTTACTCCACGAAGAACACTGAAGCTTTCTTT
CASSYSTKNTEAFF
>.|TRBV28|TRBJ1-4|15|TRBD1
TGTGCCAGCAGTTACACAGGGGGCAGAATGGAAAAACTGTTTTTT
CASSYTGGRMEKLFF
>.|TRBV5-5|TRBJ1-4|13|.
TGTGCCAGCAGCTTACACATTAATGAAAAACTGTTTTTT
CASSLHINEKLFF
>.|TRBV4-3|TRBJ2-7|16|.
TGCGCCAGCAGCCAAGACCGGCTCGGACTATCCTACGAGCAGTACTTC
CASSQDRLGLSYEQYF
>.|TRBV18|TRBJ2-4|14|.
TGTGCCAGCTCACCAGGGGTTGCCAAAAACATTCAGTACTTC
CASSPGVAKNIQYF
>.|TRBV11-1|TRBJ1-2|14|.
TGTGCCAGCAGCCCGGGACCCACGGACTATGGCTACACCTTC
CASSPGPTDYGYTF
>.|TRBV28|TRBJ2-1|14|TRBD1
TGTGCCAGCAGTCGGACAGGTTGGGGCAATGAGCAGTTCTTC
CASSRTGWGNEQFF
>.|TRBV28|TRBJ1-4|12|.
TGTGCCAGCAGGGTCACTAATGAAAAACTGTTTTTT
CASRVTNEKLFF
>.|TRBV6-5|TRBJ2-3|13|.
TGTGCCAGCAGCCCCCCGGGGGCAGATACGCAGTATTTT
CASSPPGADTQYF
>.|TRBV11-2|TRBJ2-3|14|.
TGTGCCAGCAGCTTACCGGGGCTCACAGATACGCAGTATTTT
CASSLPGLTDTQYF
>.|TRBV28|TRBJ2-7|15|TRBD1
TGTGCCAGCAGTTACCAGACAGGGTTCGCTTACGAGCAGTACTTC
CASSYQTGFAYEQYF
>once|TRBV7-8|TRBJ1-1|13|TRBD1
TGTGCCAGCAGCTTTGACAGGGAAACTGAAGCTTTCTTT
CASSFDRETEAFF
>.|TRBV6-6|TRBJ2-7|13|TRBD1
TGTGCCAGCACGGGACAGGGGACGGCCGAGCAGTACTTC
CASTGQGTAEQYF
>.|TRBV5-1|TRBJ1-6|13|.
TGCGCCAGCAGCTATGAATGGGGTTCACCCCTCCACTTT
CASSYEWGSPLHF
>.|TRBV5-1|TRBJ2-6|14|.
TGCGCCAGCCACCCGGAACCTGGGGCCAACGTCCTGACTTTC
CASHPEPGANVLTF
>.|TRBV5-4|TRBJ2-1|16|TRBD2
TGTGCCAGCAGCTCTCCACTAGCGGGGTCCTACAATGAGCAGTTCTTC
CASSSPLAGSYNEQFF
>.|TRBV9|TRBJ2-1|18|TRBD2
TGTGCCAGCAGCGTACTCCGACGACTAGCGGGATTGAGGGATGAGCAGTTCTTC
CASSVLRRLAGLRDEQFF
>.|TRBV28|TRBJ2-5|14|.
TGTGCCAGCAGTACTACAGGGGAGGGGGAGACCCAGTACTTC
CASSTTGEGETQYF
>once|TRBV6-5|TRBJ1-2|15|.
TGTGCCAGCAGTTACTGGGGCAGGGAGGTTAATGGCTACACCTTC
CASSYWGREVNGYTF